This is a list of T cell receptor beta chains from one sample in a study of cytomegalovirus exposure and HLA in healthy donors. Some clones are missing from TCRdb's copy, which holds only in-frame ones; the method was immunoSEQ multiplex PCR. The data contain around 160,000 clones, 80% to 85% of them singletons. What was sequenced was PBMCs. These receptors all come from a woman under 30 in good health and CMV-seronegative. Each CDR3 is given without its conserved first and last residue.

v_gene: TRBV6-6; CDR3aa: ASRLTGGAVKETQY
v_gene: TRBV9; CDR3aa: ASSIAPGTVGTEAF
v_gene: TRBV15; CDR3aa: ATSPRRTADEKLF
v_gene: TRBV11-2; CDR3aa: ASSRLLGEQF
v_gene: TRBV6-1; CDR3aa: ASSEGRNYEQY
v_gene: TRBV6-1; CDR3aa: ASSEPRQYQETQY
v_gene: TRBV11-2; CDR3aa: ASSSPRTGRYEQY
v_gene: TRBV18; CDR3aa: ASSPSHAWTGSTNEKLF
v_gene: TRBV19; CDR3aa: ASRAGTGGDATSYT
v_gene: TRBV28; CDR3aa: ASSLRAGGNYGYT
v_gene: TRBV19; CDR3aa: ASSTQGERVTEAF
v_gene: TRBV5-1; CDR3aa: ASSLEGRAGNTIY
v_gene: TRBV6-1; CDR3aa: ASSEFGVYSLAKNIQY
v_gene: TRBV6-5; CDR3aa: ASSYGRGDTGELF
v_gene: TRBV6-5; CDR3aa: ASSGRKNEKLF
v_gene: TRBV14; CDR3aa: ASSPLEPDTQY
v_gene: TRBV9; CDR3aa: ASSAVTGGGYT
v_gene: TRBV19; CDR3aa: ASSGDRNLGQPQH
v_gene: TRBV27; CDR3aa: ASSSLRLAGGPGEQF
v_gene: TRBV5-1; CDR3aa: ASSSVGSGQGLYGYT
v_gene: TRBV6-1; CDR3aa: AGRQGAFYEQY
v_gene: TRBV27; CDR3aa: ASSPTGYEQY
v_gene: TRBV5-1; CDR3aa: ASSPGDRNSPLH
v_gene: TRBV19; CDR3aa: ASSIAGGRPLIYGYT
v_gene: TRBV23-1; CDR3aa: AIKIRSIRLSVASYGYT
v_gene: TRBV7-9; CDR3aa: ASSLGTVNYGYT
v_gene: TRBV27; CDR3aa: ASSLTGTNEKLF
v_gene: TRBV6-5; CDR3aa: ASSYGQPNYGYT
v_gene: TRBV19; CDR3aa: ASSIRQGRYNSPLH
v_gene: TRBV30; CDR3aa: AQSPGQGAYEQY
v_gene: TRBV30; CDR3aa: AWSVYRGGPSYEQY
v_gene: TRBV5-8; CDR3aa: ASSRTGYGYT